This TCR beta chain was identified in a study of radiotherapy plus CTLA-4 blockade in lung cancer. General study points: Early blood T cell clone dynamics, with interferon-beta, were reported to best predict response.

Those patients who had chemo-refractory metastatic non-small-cell lung cancer were given focal radiation along with CTLA-4 blockade through ipilimumab. To note about this clone: Its target is unknown.

V was pared by 4 bases and J by 0 bases, with 12 bases between. CDR3 length: 16 amino acids. CDR1 MDHEN and CDR2 SYDVKM come from the germline V gene. Sequenced by immunoSEQ multiplex PCR; TCRdb stores in-frame clones only, minus some. The sample records tens of thousands of clones, around 90% being singletons. The receptor was derived from a human donor with non-small cell lung cancer that progressed on radiotherapy plus ipilimumab. This chain uses TRBV28 with TRBJ1-4; D gene ambiguous. This material consisted of peripheral blood, taken from a patient treated with radiotherapy plus ipilimumab. CDR3 bases: TGTGCCAGCAGTTCCCCAAGCGGTACAACTAATGAAAAACTGTTTTTT. Encoded protein: CASSSPSGTTNEKLFF.